The 29 T cell receptor beta chains below were found in one sample sequenced in a study of blood T cell repertoires in COVID-19. Sequencing used immunoSEQ multiplex PCR; TCRdb keeps in-frame clones, though not all of them. The profile shows about 310,000 clones, around 90% of them singletons. The material sequenced was peripheral blood. The receptors here all came from a man in his fifties or sixties with active or convalescent COVID-19.

This sequence joins TRBV11-2 and TRBJ2-2, with TRBD1 matching over 7 bases. Per germline, CDR1 SGHAT and CDR2 FQNNGV. The trim removed 5 bases at V and 6 bases at J, leaving 6 bases unmatched. The CDR3 loop spans 14 amino acids. The CDR3 region is CASSRDRVAGELFF. For the CDR3, the DNA is TGTGCCAGCAGCCGCGACAGGGTGGCCGGGGAGCTGTTTTTT. Complete variable domain (other parts from reference TRBV11-2 and TRBJ2-2): EAGVAQSPRYKIIEKRQSVAFWCNPISGHATLYWYQQILGQGPKLLIQFQNNGVVDDSQLPKDRFSAERLKGVDSTLKIQPAKLEDSAVYLCASSRDRVAGELFFGEGSRLTVL.

V gene TRBV30 combines with J gene TRBJ1-6; D is ambiguous. CDR1 GTSNPN and CDR2 SVGIG come from the germline V gene (reference sequence). V was trimmed by 0 bases and J by 7 bases, leaving 13 bases between them. This CDR3 contains 15 residues. The CDR3 region is CAWSVRASENSPLHF. The DNA of the CDR3 is TGTGCCTGGAGTGTACGAGCTTCGGAGAATTCACCCCTCCACTTT.

This sequence joins TRBV4-1 and TRBJ1-6; D is uncertain. The CDR3 totals 16 residues. V lost 4 bases, J lost 0 bases, and 10 bases lay in between. From germline, CDR1 is MGHRA and CDR2 YSYEKL. CDR3 sequence (DNA): TGCGCCAGCAGCCGGGCCCCGAGCTCCTATAATTCACCCCTCCACTTT. Translating gives CASSRAPSSYNSPLHF.

Regarding this clone: The sample carries other DNA sequences with the same CDR3. The chain recombines TRBV29-1 with TRBJ2-5; TRBD2 aligns across 9 bases. CDR1 SQVTM and CDR2 ANQGSEA come from the germline V gene. The trim removed 7 bases at V and 4 bases at J, leaving 7 bases unmatched. The CDR3 totals 13 residues. The CDR3 DNA is TGCAGCGCGCGGGAGGGCCGTGGAGAGACCCAGTACTTC. It encodes CSAREGRGETQYF.

The V call is TRBV4-2, the J call TRBJ1-3, with D uncertain. CDR1 and CDR2 (germline): LGHNA, YNFKEQ. This CDR3 is built from 13 residues. V was clipped by 0 bases and J by 7 bases, with 7 bases between them. The CDR3 is CASSQEEGNTIYF. DNA of the CDR3: TGTGCCAGCAGCCAAGAAGAGGGTAACACCATATATTTT.

The chain uses TRBV30 and TRBJ2-7; D is ambiguous. CDR3 size: 12 residues. V was shortened by 1 base and J by 4 bases, with 8 bases between the two germline ends. In germline, CDR1 is GTSNPN, CDR2 SVGIG (reference sequence). This CDR3 is CAWSGVLYEQYF. CDR3 DNA: TGTGCCTGGAGTGGAGTCCTTTACGAGCAGTACTTC. The entire variable domain, with the rest obtained from reference TRBV30 and TRBJ2-7, is as follows: SQTIHQWPATLVQPVGSPLSLECTVEGTSNPNLYWYRQAAGRGLQLLFYSVGIGQISSEVPQNLSASRPQDRQFILSSKKLLLSDSGFYLCAWSGVLYEQYFGPGTRLTVT.

This clone was detected once. The V call is TRBV2, the J call TRBJ2-3; a possible D gene is TRBD2 (6 bases). The germline V gene has CDR1 SNHLY and CDR2 FYNNEI. The V end lost 7 bases, the J end lost 2 bases, and 16 bases lay between the germline ends. CDR3 size: 15 residues. CDR3 nucleotides: TGTGCCAGCACCCCTGATAGCGGATACACAGATACGCAGTATTTT. Translated: CASTPDSGYTDTQYF.

The chain links TRBV5-4 to TRBJ1-1; D perhaps matches TRBD1 (6 bases). The V gene lost 10 bases and the J gene lost 4 bases, with 17 bases spanning the gap. The CDR3 loop spans 13 amino acids. The germline V gene has CDR1 SGHNT and CDR2 YYREEE (reference sequence). CDR3 amino acids: CAARQGPGTEAFF. DNA of the CDR3: TGTGCCGCACGGCAGGGGCCGGGCACTGAAGCTTTCTTT.

The chain is built from TRBV5-3 and TRBJ1-4; 9 bases are a match to TRBD1. TRBV5-3 is reported as an ORF; its role is uncertain. Germline trimming cut 3 bases from V and 2 bases from J; bases unmatched to any gene: 5. This CDR3 region has 16 residues. Written as DNA, the CDR3 is TGTGCCAGAAGCTGGGACAGGGCGGCGACTAATGAAAAACTGTTTTTT. It translates to CARSWDRAATNEKLFF.

This chain links TRBV7-7 with TRBJ2-1; D unclear. Germline V gene sequence: CDR1 SSHAT, CDR2 FNYEAQ (reference sequence). Trimming pared 2 bases from V and 6 bases from J, leaving 5 bases between. The CDR3 is 12 amino acids. CDR3 nucleotides: TGTGCCAGCAGCTTAAACGGCAATGAGCAGTTCTTC. Its protein product is CASSLNGNEQFF.

This chain joins TRBV6-5 and TRBJ2-2; D perhaps matches TRBD1 (6 bases). V was shortened by 6 bases and J by 1 base, with 9 bases between the two germline ends. This CDR3 has 14 residues. Per germline, CDR1 MNHEY and CDR2 SVGAGI. CDR3 sequence: CASRPQGNTGELFF. The CDR3 nucleotides are TGTGCCAGCAGACCACAGGGGAACACCGGGGAGCTGTTTTTT.

This rearrangement joins TRBV12-3 or TRBV12-4 to TRBJ1-2; a possible D gene is TRBD1 (6 bases). V was pared by 6 bases and J by 3 bases, with 11 bases between. The CDR3 spans 13 residues. CDR3 region: CASRIEGDYGYTF. The DNA of the CDR3 is TGTGCCAGCAGAATTGAGGGGGACTATGGCTACACCTTC.

CDR3 sequence reads: CASSTTGGGNQPQHF. CDR3 nucleotide sequence: TGTGCCAGTAGTACGACAGGGGGCGGCAATCAGCCCCAGCATTTT. V is TRBV19 and J is TRBJ1-5; 10 nucleotides align to TRBD1. The CDR3 consists of 15 residues. The ends lost 4 bases at V and 2 bases at J; junction bases unmatched: 2. Germline values: CDR1 LNHDA, CDR2 SQIVND (reference sequence).

A word on this clone: This sample includes further DNA sequences coding for the same CDR3. The genes are TRBV30 and TRBJ2-7; tentatively, D is TRBD1 (6 bases). Germline loops: CDR1 GTSNPN, CDR2 SVGIG (reference sequence). CDR3 length equals 14 residues. Trimming took off 2 bases at V and 0 bases at J, with 11 bases between the two ends. The CDR3: CAWSRGGSSYEQYF. The CDR3 DNA is TGTGCCTGGAGTAGAGGGGGTAGCTCCTACGAGCAGTACTTC.

J is TRBJ2-3 and V is TRBV28, with 9 positions matching TRBD2. There are 15 residues in the CDR3. With V trimmed by 5 bases and J by 2 bases, 5 bases remained unmatched. CDR1 and CDR2 from the germline V gene are MDHEN and SYDVKM. This CDR3 reads CASSRWTSDTDTQYF. The CDR3, as DNA: TGTGCCAGCAGTCGATGGACTAGCGACACAGATACGCAGTATTTT.

There are many counts of this clone. The chain has TRBV12-5 and TRBJ2-3; TRBD1 matches 9 bases. V shed 1 base and J 5 bases; nucleotides not matched to a gene: 7. The CDR3 contains 16 residues. Germline V gene sequence: CDR1 LGHNT, CDR2 FRNRAP. The CDR3 loop is CASGLGTGAPEDTQYF. The CDR3 DNA sequence: TGTGCTAGTGGTTTGGGGACAGGGGCCCCCGAAGATACGCAGTATTTT.

The genes are TRBV7-8 and TRBJ2-1, with 12 bases identical to TRBD1. Germline CDR1 reads SGHVS; CDR2 reads FQNEAQ. The CDR3 totals 16 residues. Germline trimming cut 5 bases from V and 8 bases from J; bases unmatched to any gene: 10. This chain's CDR3 is CASSPNAGTGGHEQFF. CDR3 nucleotide sequence: TGTGCCAGCAGCCCTAACGCCGGGACAGGGGGCCATGAGCAGTTCTTC. Full variable domain (missing parts from reference TRBV7-8 and TRBJ2-1): GAGVSQSPRYKVAKRGQDVALRCDPISGHVSLFWYQQALGQGPEFLTYFQNEAQLDKSGLPSDRFFAERPEGSVSTLKIQRTQQEDSAVYLCASSPNAGTGGHEQFFGPGTRLTVL.

This clone was seen once. An end of the junction differs from the germline gene, which may be a read error. The gene calls are TRBV6-1 and TRBJ1-6; a possible D gene is TRBD1 (6 bases). The CDR3 loop spans 14 amino acids. Germline V gives CDR1 MNHNS, CDR2 SASEGT. This CDR3 reads CASGETGSNSPLHF. As DNA, the CDR3 is TGTGCCAGCGGTGAGACAGGCAGTAATTCACCCCTCCACTTT.

The gene calls are TRBV19 and TRBJ2-5; 7 bases agree with TRBD1. Losses at the gene ends were 3 bases for V and 5 bases for J; bases not matched to a gene: 6. The germline V gene has CDR1 LNHDA and CDR2 SQIVND (reference sequence). The CDR3 contains 14 residues. The CDR3 sequence: CASSMGQSGETQYF. Written as DNA, the CDR3 is TGTGCCAGTAGTATGGGACAGTCGGGGGAGACCCAGTACTTC.

The chain uses TRBV11-2 and TRBJ2-1; tentative D call: TRBD1 (7 bases). The CDR3 runs to 15 residues. CDR1 is SGHAT and CDR2 is FQNNGV in the germline V gene. The V end lost 3 bases, the J end lost 2 bases, and 11 bases lay between the germline ends. Here the CDR3 reads CASSLEGAPYNEQFF. The CDR3 DNA reads TGTGCCAGCAGCTTGGAGGGGGCACCCTACAATGAGCAGTTCTTC.

The rearrangement joins TRBV11-3 to TRBJ1-2; possibly TRBD1 for D (5 bases). Trimming took off 7 bases at V and 8 bases at J, with 17 bases between the two ends. This CDR3 is built from 13 residues. Germline V gene sequence: CDR1 SGHNT, CDR2 YENEEA. CDR3 region: CASTLTGTEGYTF. The DNA of the CDR3 is TGTGCCAGCACTCTCACCGGGACTGAGGGCTACACCTTC.

This chain uses TRBV6-5 with TRBJ1-1; 8 positions agree with TRBD1. Per the germline V gene, CDR1 is MNHEY and CDR2 is SVGAGI. V was pared by 6 bases and J by 0 bases, with 6 bases of the junction left unmatched. The CDR3 loop spans 15 amino acids. The CDR3 is CASRPGGLLNTEAFF. CDR3 DNA sequence: TGTGCCAGCAGACCAGGGGGCTTGTTGAACACTGAAGCTTTCTTT.

This rearrangement joins TRBV11-3 to TRBJ2-1, with a weak D call TRBD2 (5 bases). The ends were cut back, 4 bases at V and 9 bases at J, with 10 bases in the middle. Looked up from germline, CDR1 is SGHNT and CDR2 is YENEEA. The CDR3 runs 12 residues. The CDR3, as DNA: TGTGCCAGCAGCTCGACTACGGGTGAGCAGTTCTTC. Amino acid sequence: CASSSTTGEQFF.

The chain uses TRBV2 and TRBJ1-5, with D possibly TRBD1 on 6 matching bases. Trimming took 7 bases from V and 7 from J, leaving 11 bases between them. The CDR3 has 12 residues. Germline lookup yields CDR1 SNHLY and CDR2 FYNNEI. The DNA of the CDR3 is TGTGCCAGCACCTCACAGGGACAGCCCCAGCATTTT. This sequence encodes CASTSQGQPQHF.

The CDR3 DNA is TGTGCCAGCAGTTTTAGGGAAGGGGGTTATGGCTACACCTTC. This encodes CASSFREGGYGYTF. V usage is TRBV28 and J usage is TRBJ1-2; tentatively, D is TRBD1 (6 bases). This CDR3 comprises 14 residues. V shed 3 bases and J shed 5 bases, with 13 bases lying between them. Germline CDR1 reads MDHEN; CDR2 reads SYDVKM.

J is TRBJ2-7 and V is TRBV6-5; D remains ambiguous. Per the germline V gene, CDR1 is MNHEY and CDR2 is SVGAGI. The CDR3 loop spans 14 amino acids. With 2 bases removed from V and 7 bases from J, the gap between germline ends came to 15 bases. As DNA, the CDR3 is TGTGCCAGCAGTTACCGCCCTGGCAATGGTGAGCAGTACTTC. It translates to CASSYRPGNGEQYF.

The rearrangement uses TRBV27 and TRBJ2-5, with 7 positions matching TRBD1. In germline, CDR1 is MNHEY, CDR2 SMNVEV (reference sequence). The CDR3 is 14 residues long. The ends lost 6 bases at V and 2 bases at J; junction bases unmatched: 6. The CDR3 sequence is CASSRTGVQETQYF. CDR3 DNA sequence: TGTGCCAGCAGCAGAACAGGGGTGCAAGAGACCCAGTACTTC.

The CDR3 DNA follows: TGTGCCAGAAGCTTGACCGGGTGCGGCAATCAGCCCCAGCATTTT. This gives the protein CARSLTGCGNQPQHF. The chain joins TRBV5-3 to TRBJ1-5; D not certain. TRBV5-3 is known as an ORF, though its function is uncertain. Trimming removed 1 base from V and 2 bases from J, with 10 bases in between. The CDR3 spans 15 residues.

This chain uses TRBV2 with TRBJ2-3, with D possibly matching TRBD1 (6 bases). V lost 7 bases to trimming and J lost 3 bases, with 14 bases between them. Germline values: CDR1 SNHLY, CDR2 FYNNEI. The CDR3 is 14 residues long. The CDR3 DNA reads as TGTGCCAGCAAGATACTCCAGGGGACAGATACGCAGTATTTT. Protein sequence: CASKILQGTDTQYF.